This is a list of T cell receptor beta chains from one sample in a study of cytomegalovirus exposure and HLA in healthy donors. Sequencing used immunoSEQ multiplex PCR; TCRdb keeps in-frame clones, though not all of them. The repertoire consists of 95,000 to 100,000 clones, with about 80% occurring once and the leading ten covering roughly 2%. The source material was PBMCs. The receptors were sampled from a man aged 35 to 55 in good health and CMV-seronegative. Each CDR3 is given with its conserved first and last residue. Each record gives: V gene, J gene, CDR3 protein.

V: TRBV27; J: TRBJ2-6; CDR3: CASGGQGSFYGANVLTF
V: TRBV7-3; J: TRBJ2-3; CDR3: CASSFSGGNPDTQYF
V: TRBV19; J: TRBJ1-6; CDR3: CASSPTGTYNSPLHF
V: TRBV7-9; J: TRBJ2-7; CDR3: CSSSFRYEQYF
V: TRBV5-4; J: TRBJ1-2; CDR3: CASSPGTAYGYTF
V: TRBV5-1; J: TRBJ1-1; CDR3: CASSSLRGLSGEAFF
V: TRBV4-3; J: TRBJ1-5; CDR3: CASSQDRNQPQHF
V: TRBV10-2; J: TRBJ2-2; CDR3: CASSELRNTGELFF
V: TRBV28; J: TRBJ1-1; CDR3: CASRPGGSTEAFF
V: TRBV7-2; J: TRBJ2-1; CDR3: CASSISGGLEQFF
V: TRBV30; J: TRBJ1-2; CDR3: CAWSVRHRGFGYTF